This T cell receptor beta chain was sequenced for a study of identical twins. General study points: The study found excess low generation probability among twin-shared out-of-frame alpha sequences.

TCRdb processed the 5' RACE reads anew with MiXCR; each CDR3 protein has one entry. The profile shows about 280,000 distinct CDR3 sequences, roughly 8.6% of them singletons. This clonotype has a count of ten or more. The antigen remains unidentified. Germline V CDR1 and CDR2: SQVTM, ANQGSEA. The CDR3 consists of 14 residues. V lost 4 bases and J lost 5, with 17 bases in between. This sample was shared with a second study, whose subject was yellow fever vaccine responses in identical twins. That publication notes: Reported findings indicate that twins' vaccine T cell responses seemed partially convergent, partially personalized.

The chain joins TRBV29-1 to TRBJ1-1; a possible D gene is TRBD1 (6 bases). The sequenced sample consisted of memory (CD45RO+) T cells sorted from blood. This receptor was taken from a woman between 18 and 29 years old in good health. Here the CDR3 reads CSVVLGTRRTEAFF. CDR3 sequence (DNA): TGCAGCGTTGTATTAGGGACAAGGAGGACTGAAGCTTTCTTT.